These 21 T cell receptor beta chains originate from one sample sequenced in a study of cytomegalovirus exposure and HLA in healthy donors. Both 60 Vbeta primers and 13 Jbeta primers went into the PCR. Sequencing was performed with immunoSEQ multiplex PCR; in TCRdb, only in-frame clones are kept and a portion is missing. The table includes roughly 180,000 clones, less than 90% detected once. The sequencing sample was made of PBMCs. The source is a man aged 25 to 40 in good health and CMV-seronegative.

This sequence joins TRBV19 and TRBJ2-5, with D unresolved. Germline CDR1 is LNHDA and CDR2 is SQIVND (reference sequence). Trimming left V 1 base short and J 2 bases short, with 8 bases between. This CDR3 region has 14 residues. CDR3 nucleotides: TGTGCCAGTAGTATAGTACCCCAGCAAGAGACCCAGTACTTC. It yields the protein CASSIVPQQETQYF.

The rearrangement links TRBV5-6 to TRBJ1-5, with TRBD1 identical over 10 bases. CDR1 and CDR2 (germline): SGHDT, YYEEEE. V gave up 3 bases and J gave up 5 bases; unmatched junction bases: 2. CDR3 size: 14 residues. In nucleotides, the CDR3 is TGTGCCAGCAGCTCGACAGGGGGCCATCAGCCCCAGCATTTT. It codes for CASSSTGGHQPQHF.

This chain joins TRBV2 and TRBJ1-3, with D maybe TRBD1 (6 bases). Per germline, CDR1 SNHLY and CDR2 FYNNEI. Trimming took off 7 bases at V and 2 bases at J, with 12 bases between the two ends. The CDR3 totals 14 residues. CDR3: CASIRDTAGNTIYF. CDR3 DNA sequence: TGTGCCAGCATCCGGGACACCGCTGGAAACACCATATATTTT.

This clone was seen more than once but under ten times. Other DNA variants within this sample encode the same CDR3. V is TRBV7-2 and J is TRBJ2-1; 11 nucleotides agree with TRBD2. After removal of 4 bases from V and 4 bases from J, the junction contained 6 bases not matched to a gene. The CDR3 is made up of 16 amino acids. Germline assignment: CDR1 SGHTA and CDR2 FQGNSA. CDR3 nucleotide sequence: TGTGCCAGCAGCTCGCTAGCGGGGGGAACATACAATGAGCAGTTCTTC. This gives the protein CASSSLAGGTYNEQFF.

This chain joins TRBV30 and TRBJ1-5; no clear D gene. The germline CDR1 and CDR2 sequences are GTSNPN and SVGIG (reference sequence). CDR3 length: 15 amino acids. V gave up 0 bases and J gave up 1 base, with 10 bases separating them. The CDR3 region has the DNA TGTGCCTGGAGTGTACTGGTTCGGAGCAATCAGCCCCAGCATTTT. The encoded protein is CAWSVLVRSNQPQHF.

V usage is TRBV4-3 and J usage is TRBJ2-3; TRBD2 matches 11 bases. J was trimmed by 2 bases and V by 3 bases; bases with no gene match: 4. Germline CDR1 is LGHNA and CDR2 is YSLEER. CDR3 length: 16 amino acids. CDR3 sequence: CASSHVGLADTDTQYF. As DNA, the CDR3 is TGCGCCAGCAGCCACGTGGGACTAGCGGACACAGATACGCAGTATTTT.

The V call is TRBV15, the J call TRBJ2-1, with a tentative D call TRBD2 (8 bases). The V end was cut by 4 bases, the J end by 0 bases, with 19 bases between. Germline values: CDR1 LNHNV, CDR2 YYDKDF (reference sequence). This CDR3 is 18 amino acids long. CDR3 bases: TGTGCCACCAGCACCCCGGGGGGGGACAGTACCTCCTACAATGAGCAGTTCTTC. It yields the protein CATSTPGGDSTSYNEQFF.

The rearrangement joins TRBV6-1 to TRBJ1-5, with 7 bases matching TRBD1. Germline trimming cut 6 bases from V and 6 bases from J; bases unmatched to any gene: 11. The length of the CDR3 is 15 residues. Germline assignment: CDR1 MNHNS and CDR2 SASEGT. The CDR3 loop is CASRGTTGAGQPQHF. CDR3 coding DNA: TGTGCCAGCAGGGGAACCACAGGGGCGGGTCAGCCCCAGCATTTT.

This clone was seen a single time. The chain combines TRBV5-1 with TRBJ2-1; tentatively, D is TRBD2 (7 bases). The CDR3 runs to 13 residues. V lost 0 bases and J 8 bases, leaving 9 bases between the germline ends. Looked up from germline, CDR1 is SGHRS and CDR2 is YFSETQ. The chain's CDR3 is CASSLGGGYEQFF. CDR3 DNA: TGCGCCAGCAGCTTGGGGGGGGGCTATGAGCAGTTCTTC.

The V and J genes are TRBV5-4 and TRBJ2-1, with a tentative D call TRBD2 (5 bases). The CDR3 covers 13 residues. Trimming took 2 bases from V and 8 from J, leaving 11 bases between them. Per germline, CDR1 SGHNT and CDR2 YYREEE (reference sequence). Written as DNA, the CDR3 is TGTGCCAGCAGCTTTAGAGGGTCGGATGAGCAGTTCTTC. It codes for CASSFRGSDEQFF.

The chain carries TRBV14 and TRBJ2-5, with a tentative D call TRBD1 (5 bases). Trimming pared 5 bases from V and 13 bases from J, leaving 14 bases between. The CDR3 length is 11 residues. The V gene's germline CDR1 is SGHDN and CDR2 FVKESK. The CDR3 DNA sequence: TGTGCCAGCAGCTTAAAGACAGAAGTGTACTTC. The encoded protein is CASSLKTEVYF.

This sequence joins TRBV11-2 and TRBJ2-3, with 11 bases fitting TRBD2. The CDR3 consists of 17 residues. Unmatched junction bases numbered 6, after V lost 4 bases and J lost 0 bases. CDR1 and CDR2 (germline): SGHAT, FQNNGV. CDR3 DNA: TGTGCCAGCAGCTCAAGGACTAGCGGGCTTAGCACAGATACGCAGTATTTT. Translation gives CASSSRTSGLSTDTQYF.

This clone appeared a single time. The CDR3 sequence is CASSMEYNEQFF. Here the CDR3 DNA reads TGTGCCAGTAGTATGGAGTACAATGAGCAGTTCTTC. The chain carries TRBV19 and TRBJ2-1; D unclear. This CDR3 is 12 amino acids long. The germline V gene encodes CDR1 LNHDA and CDR2 SQIVND (reference sequence). Trimming removed 3 bases at V and 4 bases at J, with 4 bases between.

This clone was observed once. V usage is TRBV7-6 and J usage is TRBJ1-5, with 9 positions matching TRBD1. From germline, CDR1 is SGHVS and CDR2 FNYEAQ. This CDR3 is built from 17 residues. Unmatched junction bases numbered 12, after V lost 2 bases and J lost 7 bases. The CDR3, as DNA: TGTGCCAGCAGCTTATCACCTGACAGGGGGTTTGGACAGCCCCAGCATTTT. Its protein product is CASSLSPDRGFGQPQHF.

The gene calls are TRBV5-1 and TRBJ2-3; tentative D call: TRBD1 (5 bases). The germline V gene encodes CDR1 SGHRS and CDR2 YFSETQ. The CDR3 totals 14 residues. Trimming removed 0 bases from V and 3 bases from J, with 8 bases in between. The CDR3 DNA reads as TGCGCCAGCAGCTTGGTATCAGGGACAGATACGCAGTATTTT. Amino acid sequence: CASSLVSGTDTQYF.

The rearrangement uses TRBV4-3 and TRBJ2-3; 8 bases align to TRBD2. V lost 0 bases and J lost 3; bases outside the gene matches: 8. The CDR3 extends over 17 amino acids. CDR1 is LGHNA and CDR2 is YSLEER in the germline V gene. The CDR3 sequence is CASSQDIGTSGTDTQYF. In DNA form, the CDR3 reads TGCGCCAGCAGCCAAGATATCGGAACTAGCGGAACAGATACGCAGTATTTT.

This chain links TRBV9 with TRBJ2-1; D might be TRBD1 (5 bases). Trimming pared 4 bases from V and 8 bases from J, leaving 19 bases between. The CDR3 totals 15 residues. Germline V gene sequence: CDR1 SGDLS, CDR2 YYNGEE. Here the CDR3 reads CASSPQDTCCDEQFF. CDR3 nucleotides: TGTGCCAGCAGCCCCCAGGACACTTGCTGCGATGAGCAGTTCTTC.

V gene TRBV28 combines with J gene TRBJ1-2; D is uncertain. The V gene lost 6 bases and the J gene lost 0 bases, with 8 bases spanning the gap. From germline, CDR1 is MDHEN and CDR2 SYDVKM. The CDR3 has 13 amino acids. The CDR3 spells CASRIEPNYGYTF. The CDR3 DNA reads TGTGCCAGCAGAATAGAGCCTAACTATGGCTACACCTTC.

V usage is TRBV2 and J usage is TRBJ2-7; possibly TRBD2 for D (6 bases). This CDR3 spans 16 amino acids. CDR1 is SNHLY, CDR2 FYNNEI, per germline. Trimming removed 4 bases from V and 1 base from J, with 17 bases in between. CDR3 coding DNA: TGTGCCAGCAGTGGGAGGGAACGGACGACTTCCTACGAGCAGTACTTC. Translating it yields CASSGRERTTSYEQYF.

This chain uses TRBV28 with TRBJ2-2, with D possibly matching TRBD2 (7 bases). The CDR3 is 18 amino acids. Germline lookup yields CDR1 MDHEN and CDR2 SYDVKM. Trimming removed 8 bases from V and 2 bases from J, with 24 bases in between. CDR3 region: CASGYRLGRGPNTGELFF. In nucleotides, the CDR3 is TGTGCCAGCGGTTACAGGTTGGGGCGGGGGCCTAACACCGGGGAGCTGTTTTTT.

J is TRBJ2-2 and V is TRBV5-6; 8 bases are shared with TRBD1. Germline V gives CDR1 SGHDT, CDR2 YYEEEE. After removal of 6 bases from V and 6 bases from J, the junction contained 7 bases not matched to a gene. The CDR3 spans 14 residues. As DNA, the CDR3 is TGTGCCAGCACCGGGACAGGTGTAGCCGGGGAGCTGTTTTTT. Translation: CASTGTGVAGELFF. The full variable domain, completed using reference TRBV5-6 and TRBJ2-2, is DAGVTQSPTHLIKTRGQQVTLRCSPKSGHDTVSWYQQALGQGPQFIFQYYEEEERQRGNFPDRFSGHQFPNYSSELNVNALLLGDSALYLCASTGTGVAGELFFGEGSRLTVL.